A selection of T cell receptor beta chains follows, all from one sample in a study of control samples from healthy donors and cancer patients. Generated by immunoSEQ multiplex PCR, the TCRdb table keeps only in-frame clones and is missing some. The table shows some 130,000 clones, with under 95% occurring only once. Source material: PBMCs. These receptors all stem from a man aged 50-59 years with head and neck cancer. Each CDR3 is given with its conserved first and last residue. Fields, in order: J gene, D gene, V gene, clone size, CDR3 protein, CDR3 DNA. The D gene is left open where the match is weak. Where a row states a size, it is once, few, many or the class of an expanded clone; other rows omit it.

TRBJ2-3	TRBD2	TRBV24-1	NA	CATRGGWLSTDTQYF	TGTGCCACCAGGGGGGGGTGGCTGAGCACAGATACGCAGTATTTT
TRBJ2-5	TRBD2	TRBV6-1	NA	CASSDGLAGGKTQYF	TGTGCCAGCAGTGACGGACTAGCGGGGGGAAAGACCCAGTACTTC
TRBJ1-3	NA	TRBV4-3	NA	CASSQDGGSGNTIYF	TGCGCCAGCAGCCAAGATGGAGGCTCTGGAAACACCATATATTTT
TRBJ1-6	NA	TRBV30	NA	CAWSAGANSPLHF	TGTGCCTGGAGTGCCGGGGCAAATTCACCCCTCCACTTT
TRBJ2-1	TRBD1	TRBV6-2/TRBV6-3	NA	CASSPWGQGAGDNEQFF	TGTGCCAGCAGTCCATGGGGACAGGGGGCAGGGGACAATGAGCAGTTCTTC
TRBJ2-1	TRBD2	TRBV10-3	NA	CAIGGLRGGIYEQFF	TGTGCCATCGGCGGCTTGCGGGGGGGCATCTATGAGCAGTTCTTC
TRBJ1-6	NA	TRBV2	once	CASPRSGTNSPLHF	TGTGCCAGCCCGAGGTCCGGGACCAATTCACCCCTCCACTTT
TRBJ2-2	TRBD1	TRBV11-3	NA	CASSFGTGDTGELFF	TGTGCCAGCAGCTTCGGGACAGGGGACACCGGGGAGCTGTTTTTT
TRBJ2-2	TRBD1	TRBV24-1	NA	CATSDTPGTVNTGELFF	TGTGCCACCAGTGATACCCCCGGGACAGTTAACACCGGGGAGCTGTTTTTT
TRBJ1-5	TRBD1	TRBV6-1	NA	CASSEFGTDINQPQHF	TGTGCCAGCAGTGAATTCGGGACAGACATCAATCAGCCCCAGCATTTT
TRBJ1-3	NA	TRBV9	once	CASSALPDRLSGNTIYF	TGTGCCAGCAGCGCCCTCCCGGACAGACTCTCTGGAAACACCATATATTTT
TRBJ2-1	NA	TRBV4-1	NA	CASSQDSGRTSSYNEQFF	TGCGCCAGCAGCCAAGATTCGGGGCGAACCAGCTCCTACAATGAGCAGTTCTTC
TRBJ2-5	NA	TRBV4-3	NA	CASSTSHTNRRETQYF	TGCGCCAGCAGCACAAGTCATACTAATAGGCGAGAGACCCAGTACTTC
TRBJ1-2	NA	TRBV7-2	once	CASSLTTHGYTF	TGTGCCAGCAGCTTAACAACCCATGGCTACACCTTC
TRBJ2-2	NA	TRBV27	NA	CASSSRQVGAGELFF	TGTGCCAGCAGTTCCCGGCAGGTGGGAGCCGGGGAGCTGTTTTTT
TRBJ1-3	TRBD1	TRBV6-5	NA	CASRRDRGGGNTIYF	TGTGCCAGCAGGCGGGACAGAGGAGGGGGAAACACCATATATTTT
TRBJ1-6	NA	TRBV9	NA	CASSVFDGSSYNSPLHF	TGTGCCAGCAGCGTCTTCGACGGGAGCTCCTATAATTCACCCCTCCACTTT
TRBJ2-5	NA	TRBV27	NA	CASSPRVGGETQYF	TGTGCCAGCAGTCCCCGGGTAGGCGGGGAGACCCAGTACTTC
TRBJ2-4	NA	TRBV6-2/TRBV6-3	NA	CASSGLEDIQYF	TGTGCCAGCAGTGGGCTGGAGGACATTCAGTACTTC
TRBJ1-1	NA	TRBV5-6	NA	CASSFAGAGDAEAFF	TGTGCCAGCAGCTTCGCCGGGGCCGGGGACGCTGAAGCTTTCTTT
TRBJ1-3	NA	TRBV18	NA	CASSPQGSGNTIYF	TGTGCCAGCTCACCCCAAGGGTCTGGAAACACCATATATTTT
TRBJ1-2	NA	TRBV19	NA	CASLDLGTYGYTF	TGTGCCAGTCTAGACCTCGGAACTTATGGCTACACCTTC
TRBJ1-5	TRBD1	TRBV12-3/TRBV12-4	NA	CASSLTGGQPQHF	TGTGCCAGCAGTTTAACAGGGGGCCAGCCCCAGCATTTT
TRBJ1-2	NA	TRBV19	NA	CASSFARKGYTF	TGTGCCAGTAGTTTTGCGCGAAAGGGCTACACCTTC
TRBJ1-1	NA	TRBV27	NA	CASSYLTPGGGTEAFF	TGTGCCAGCAGTTACCTAACGCCTGGGGGAGGCACTGAAGCTTTCTTT
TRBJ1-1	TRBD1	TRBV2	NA	CARRDRGHTEAFF	TGTGCCAGAAGGGACAGGGGACACACTGAAGCTTTCTTT
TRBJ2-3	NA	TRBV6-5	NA	CASSSLSVGGTDTQYF	TGTGCCAGCAGTTCCCTTAGCGTTGGAGGCACAGATACGCAGTATTTT
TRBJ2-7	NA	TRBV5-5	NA	CASSLRGGLLSYEQYF	TGTGCCAGCAGCCTGAGGGGGGGACTACTCTCCTACGAGCAGTACTTC
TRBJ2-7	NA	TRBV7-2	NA	CASSSQVSGLREQYF	TGTGCCAGCAGCTCGCAGGTCTCAGGGCTGAGGGAGCAGTACTTC
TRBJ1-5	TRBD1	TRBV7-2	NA	CASSPVGTGIGQPQHF	TGTGCCAGCAGCCCCGTCGGGACAGGGATCGGGCAGCCCCAGCATTTT
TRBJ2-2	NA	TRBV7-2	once	CASSLAWGAGTGELFF	TGTGCCAGCAGCTTAGCTTGGGGGGCCGGGACCGGGGAGCTGTTTTTT
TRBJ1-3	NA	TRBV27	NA	CASSPGGASSGNTIYF	TGTGCCAGCAGTCCGGGAGGGGCCTCCTCTGGAAACACCATATATTTT
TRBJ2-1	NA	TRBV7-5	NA	CVRSLSRRDGNVTNEQFF	TGTGTCAGAAGCTTATCACGGCGGGATGGGAATGTGACGAATGAGCAGTTCTTC
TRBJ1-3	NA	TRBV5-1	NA	CASIVGSGSGNTIYF	TGCGCCAGCATCGTGGGATCGGGATCTGGAAACACCATATATTTT
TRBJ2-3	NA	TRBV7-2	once	CASSLLDVSNTQYF	TGTGCCAGCAGCTTACTAGACGTCTCAAATACGCAGTATTTT
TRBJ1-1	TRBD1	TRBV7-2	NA	CASSRGQSTEAFF	TGTGCCAGCAGCAGGGGACAGTCCACTGAAGCTTTCTTT
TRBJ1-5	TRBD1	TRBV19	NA	CASTWDRADQPQHF	TGTGCCAGTACATGGGACAGGGCTGATCAGCCCCAGCATTTT
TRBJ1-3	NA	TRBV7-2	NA	CASSLVRANSGNTIYF	TGTGCCAGCAGCTTAGTTCGGGCTAACTCTGGAAACACCATATATTTT
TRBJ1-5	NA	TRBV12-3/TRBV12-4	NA	CASSNSRNQPQHF	TGTGCCAGCAGCAATAGCCGCAATCAGCCCCAGCATTTT
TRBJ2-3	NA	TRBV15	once	CATSTDTDTQYF	TGTGCCACCAGCACGGACACAGATACGCAGTATTTT
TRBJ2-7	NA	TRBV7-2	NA	CASRRREATYEQYF	TGTGCCAGCAGGAGACGGGAAGCCACCTACGAGCAGTACTTC
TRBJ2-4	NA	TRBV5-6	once	CASSLVYGDIQYF	TGTGCCAGCAGCTTGGTTTATGGGGACATTCAGTACTTC
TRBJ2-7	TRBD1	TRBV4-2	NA	CASSPPLRTGNSYEQYF	TGTGCCAGCAGCCCACCCCTGAGGACAGGGAACTCCTACGAGCAGTACTTC
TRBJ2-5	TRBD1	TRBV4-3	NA	CASSQDGDSQETQYF	TGCGCCAGCAGCCAGGACGGGGACAGTCAAGAGACCCAGTACTTC
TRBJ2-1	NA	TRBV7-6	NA	CASSTTVSSYNEQFF	TGTGCCAGCAGCACGACCGTGAGCTCCTACAATGAGCAGTTCTTC
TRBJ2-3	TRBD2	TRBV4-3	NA	CASSRRRPPGGSTDTQYF	TGCGCCAGCAGCCGACGCAGACCCCCGGGAGGGAGCACAGATACGCAGTATTTT